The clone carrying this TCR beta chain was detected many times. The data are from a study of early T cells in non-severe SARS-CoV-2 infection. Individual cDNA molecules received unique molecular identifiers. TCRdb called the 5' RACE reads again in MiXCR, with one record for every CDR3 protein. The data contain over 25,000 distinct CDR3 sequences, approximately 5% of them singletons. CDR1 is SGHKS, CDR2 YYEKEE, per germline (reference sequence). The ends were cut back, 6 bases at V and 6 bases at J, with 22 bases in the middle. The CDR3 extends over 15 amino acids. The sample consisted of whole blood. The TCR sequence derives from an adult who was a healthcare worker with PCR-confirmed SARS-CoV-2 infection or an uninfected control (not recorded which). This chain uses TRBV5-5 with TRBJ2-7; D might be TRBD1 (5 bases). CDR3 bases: TGTGCCAGCATCCTCGTAGCCACCAGGGCATCCGAGCAGTACTTC. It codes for CASILVATRASEQYF.